This TCR beta chain was sequenced in a study of tumor-infiltrating lymphocytes in primary liver carcinoma. Study-level background: Samples produced roughly 3.65 to 7.13 million productive TCRbeta reads, comparable across tissue types.

The source material, about 18-33 mg of unsorted bulk tissue, was used to co-extract RNA and DNA. The study sampled five separate regions from each tumor. The CDR3 is 13 amino acids. CDR1 and CDR2 from the germline V gene are SQVTM and ANQGSEA. This clonotype was seen more than once but under ten times. Its antigen is not known. An end of the junction does not agree with germline; a read error may underlie this. Priming with a constant-region primer yielded TCR beta cDNA from 500 ng total RNA. ARM-PCR, slightly modified, supplied the TCR beta libraries through three nested multiplex PCR rounds. The first two PCR rounds used TRBV1-TRBV30 forward primers with a C-beta reverse primer, roughly 11 cycles each. TCRdb reanalysed the multiplex PCR reads using MiXCR and keeps one entry per CDR3 protein. This sample yields under 30,000 distinct CDR3 sequences, of which over 60% are seen a single time; less than 55% belongs to the top ten.

Study-wide results and limits: Only about 8-24% of top clones occurred in every one of the five tumor regions. Among the pair types, tumor region pairs showed more overlap than tumor-adjacent and tumor-blood pairs.

The sequencing sample was made of liver tumor tissue from sampling region 3. Indicated subset: tumor region T3, left-lateral pole. The V gene is TRBV29-1, the J gene TRBJ1-1; D unresolved. This receptor was identified in a man in his forties with primary liver carcinoma and hepatitis B virus infection. Here the CDR3 reads CSAESNGNTEAFF. The CDR3 DNA follows: TGCAGCGCTGAATCCAACGGGAACACTGAAGCCTTCTTT.